One and the same sample provided the 10 T cell receptor beta chains below, sequenced in a study of shared T cell receptors in the human thymus. Repertoires were generated with immunoSEQ multiplex PCR, while TCRdb's copy carries only in-frame clones and drops some. The repertoire has roughly 410,000 clones, over 90% of them found once; the top ten carry about 0.02%. Input material: thymocytes. The receptors stem from a human donor.

Notes on this clone: A junction end diverges from the germline sequence, so it may reflect a read error. The V and J genes are TRBV7-7 and TRBJ2-2; maybe TRBD1 (6 bases). Germline CDR1 reads SSHAT; CDR2 reads FNYEAQ (reference sequence). There are 12 residues in the CDR3. The CDR3 nucleotides are TGTGCTAGCAGCCCAGGGGCCGGGGAGCTGTTTTTT. Amino acid sequence: CASSPGAGELFF. The entire variable domain, with the rest obtained from reference TRBV7-7 and TRBJ2-2, is as follows: GAGVSQSPRYKVTKRGQDVTLRCDPISSHATLYWYQQALGQGPEFLTYFNYEAQPDKSGLPSDRFSAERPEGSISTLTIQRTEQRDSAMYRCASSPGAGELFFGEGSRLTVL.

This clone was counted between two and nine times. The gene calls are TRBV6-4 and TRBJ1-2; D gene uncertain. The CDR3 runs to 10 residues. V lost 8 bases and J lost 6, with 7 bases in between. Germline V gene lookup returns CDR1 MRHNA and CDR2 SNTAGT. CDR3 nucleotides: TGTGCCAGCCCTGAGGATGGCTACACCTTC. This translates into CASPEDGYTF.

The J gene is TRBJ2-2, the V gene TRBV27; 12 bases line up with TRBD2. CDR3 length equals 22 residues. After removal of 5 bases from V and 5 bases from J, the junction contained 24 bases not matched to a gene. Germline CDR1 reads MNHEY; CDR2 reads SMNVEV (reference sequence). The DNA for the CDR3 is TGTGCCAGCAGTACCACTTTTCGACTAGCGGGAGCCTGGGCTTTATGGACCGGGGAGCTGTTTTTT. Protein: CASSTTFRLAGAWALWTGELFF.

This chain uses TRBV19 with TRBJ2-7, with TRBD2 matching 11 bases. This CDR3 region has 15 residues. Germline values: CDR1 LNHDA, CDR2 SQIVND (reference sequence). With 8 bases clipped from V and 2 bases from J, the junction kept 8 bases outside the gene matches. CDR3 DNA: TGTGCCAGTTCGTCAACTAGCGGGAGTACCTACGAGCAGTACTTC. Residues: CASSSTSGSTYEQYF.

The chain links TRBV7-3 to TRBJ2-3, with D possibly matching TRBD1 (6 bases). With 5 bases removed from V and 0 bases from J, the gap between germline ends came to 18 bases. From germline, CDR1 is SGHTA and CDR2 FQGTGA. The CDR3 is 17 residues long. CDR3 loop: CASSIPRDTLSTDTQYF. The CDR3 nucleotides are TGTGCCAGCAGCATCCCCCGGGACACCCTTAGCACAGATACGCAGTATTTT. Full variable domain (missing parts from reference TRBV7-3 and TRBJ2-3): GAGVSQTPSNKVTEKGKYVELRCDPISGHTALYWYRQSLGQGPEFLIYFQGTGAADDSGLPNDRFFAVRPEGSVSTLKIQRTERGDSAVYLCASSIPRDTLSTDTQYFGPGTRLTVL.

The chain has TRBV28 and TRBJ1-2; D is ambiguous. V gave up 11 bases and J gave up 4 bases, with 17 bases separating them. This CDR3 contains 13 residues. CDR1 is MDHEN, CDR2 SYDVKM, per germline. In DNA, the CDR3 is TGTGCCGCTTCGGGCAGGACCCTCTATGGCTACACCTTC. As protein: CAASGRTLYGYTF.

This clone turned up a few times. V usage is TRBV27 and J usage is TRBJ2-5; possibly TRBD1 for D (6 bases). CDR1 and CDR2 (germline): MNHEY, SMNVEV (reference sequence). V was pared by 8 bases and J by 2 bases, with 15 bases between. CDR3 length equals 14 residues. As DNA, the CDR3 is TGTGCCAGCTCTCGACAGGACAGTCAAGAGACCCAGTACTTC. Encoded protein: CASSRQDSQETQYF.

This chain links TRBV27 with TRBJ2-1; D perhaps matches TRBD1 (6 bases). V was trimmed by 5 bases and J by 4 bases, leaving 15 bases between them. This CDR3 is 15 amino acids long. CDR1 is MNHEY and CDR2 is SMNVEV in the germline V gene (reference sequence). CDR3 DNA: TGTGCCAGCAGTCTTTCCGGGACACTTTACAATGAGCAGTTCTTC. It is translated as CASSLSGTLYNEQFF.

The CDR3 is CASGRTGRTEAFF. DNA of the CDR3: TGTGCCAGCGGGAGGACAGGGCGCACTGAAGCTTTCTTT. This chain joins TRBV7-8 and TRBJ1-1; 8 positions agree with TRBD1. Germline-derived CDR1 and CDR2 are SGHVS and FQNEAQ. J gave up 4 bases and V 8 bases, and 6 bases lay outside the gene matches. The CDR3 is 13 residues long.

The table lists this clone with a count of one. The gene calls are TRBV29-1 and TRBJ1-4; D possibly corresponds to TRBD1 (5 bases). Trimming took off 7 bases at V and 2 bases at J, with 23 bases between the two ends. CDR3 size: 17 residues. Per germline, CDR1 SQVTM and CDR2 ANQGSEA. The CDR3 protein is CSASFGGSSVTNEKLFF. The CDR3 DNA follows: TGCAGCGCTAGTTTTGGGGGGAGTTCCGTGACTAATGAAAAACTGTTTTTT.